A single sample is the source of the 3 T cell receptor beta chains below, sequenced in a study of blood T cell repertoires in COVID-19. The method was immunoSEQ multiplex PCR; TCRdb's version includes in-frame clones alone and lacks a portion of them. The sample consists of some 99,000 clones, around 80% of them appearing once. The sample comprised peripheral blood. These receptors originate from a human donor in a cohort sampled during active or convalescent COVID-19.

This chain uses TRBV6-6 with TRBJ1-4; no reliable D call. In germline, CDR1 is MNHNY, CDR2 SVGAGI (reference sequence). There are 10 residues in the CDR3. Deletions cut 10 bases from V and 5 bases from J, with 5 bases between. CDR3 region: CATFNEKLFF. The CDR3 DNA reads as TGTGCCACCTTCAATGAAAAACTGTTTTTT.

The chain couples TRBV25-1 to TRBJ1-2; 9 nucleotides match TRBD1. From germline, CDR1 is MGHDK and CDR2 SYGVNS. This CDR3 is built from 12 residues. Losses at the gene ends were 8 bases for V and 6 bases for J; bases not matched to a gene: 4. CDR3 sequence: CASQDRGDGYTF. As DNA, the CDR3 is TGTGCCAGCCAGGACAGGGGAGATGGCTACACCTTC.

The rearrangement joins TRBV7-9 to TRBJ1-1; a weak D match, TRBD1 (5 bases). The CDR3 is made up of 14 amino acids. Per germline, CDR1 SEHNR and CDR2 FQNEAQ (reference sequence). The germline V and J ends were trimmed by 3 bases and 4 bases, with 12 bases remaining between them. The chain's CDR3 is CASSFRQGGTEAFF. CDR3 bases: TGTGCCAGCAGCTTTCGGCAGGGAGGCACTGAAGCTTTCTTT.